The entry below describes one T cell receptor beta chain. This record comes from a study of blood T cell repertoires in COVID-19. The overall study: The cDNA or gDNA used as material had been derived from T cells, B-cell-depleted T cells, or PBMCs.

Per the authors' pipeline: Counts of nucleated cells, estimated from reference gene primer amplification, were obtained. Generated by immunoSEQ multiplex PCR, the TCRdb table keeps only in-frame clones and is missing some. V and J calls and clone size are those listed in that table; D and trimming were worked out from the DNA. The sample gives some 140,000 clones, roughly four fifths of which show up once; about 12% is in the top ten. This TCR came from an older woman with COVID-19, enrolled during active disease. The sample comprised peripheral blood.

The CDR3 DNA is TGTGCCTGGACTAGCGGGGGGGCCTACAATGAGCAGTTCTTC. As protein: CAWTSGGAYNEQFF. J is TRBJ2-1 and V is TRBV30, with 12 bases aligning to TRBD2. The CDR3 totals 14 residues. Germline V gene sequence: CDR1 GTSNPN, CDR2 SVGIG (reference sequence). J was trimmed by 2 bases and V by 4 bases; bases with no gene match: 0.